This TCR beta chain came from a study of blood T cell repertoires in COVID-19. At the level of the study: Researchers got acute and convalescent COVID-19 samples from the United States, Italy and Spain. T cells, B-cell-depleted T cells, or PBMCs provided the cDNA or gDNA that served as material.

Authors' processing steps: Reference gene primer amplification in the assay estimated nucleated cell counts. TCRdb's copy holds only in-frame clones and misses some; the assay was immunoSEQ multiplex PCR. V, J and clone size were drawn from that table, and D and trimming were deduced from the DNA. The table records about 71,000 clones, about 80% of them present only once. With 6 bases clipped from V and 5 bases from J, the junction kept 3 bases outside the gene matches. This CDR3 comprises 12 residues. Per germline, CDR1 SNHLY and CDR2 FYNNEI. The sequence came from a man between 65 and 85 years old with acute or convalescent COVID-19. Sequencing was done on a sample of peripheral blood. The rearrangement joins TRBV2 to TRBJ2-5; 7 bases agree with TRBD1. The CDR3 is CASRRGLETQYF. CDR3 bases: TGTGCCAGCAGAAGGGGGCTGGAGACCCAGTACTTC.